The 9 T cell receptor beta chains below were found in one sample sequenced in a study of shared clonotypes between healthy human individuals. Only in-frame clones appear in the TCRdb table, and some are missing; sequencing was by immunoSEQ multiplex PCR. The table lists 2 million or so clones, roughly 95% of them singletons. Sequencing was done on a sample of naive CD4+ T cells sorted from blood. Subset described: CD45RA+ positively selected. The receptors derive from a young man in good health.

The chain links TRBV2 to TRBJ2-3; 10 nucleotides align to TRBD2. V shed 2 bases, J shed 2 bases, and the junction held 7 bases outside the gene matches. The CDR3 spans 17 residues. The germline CDR1 and CDR2 sequences are SNHLY and FYNNEI. In nucleotides, the CDR3 is TGTGCCAGCAGTGAACTAGCGGGAGTTCCCTTCACAGATACGCAGTATTTT. Its translation is CASSELAGVPFTDTQYF.

This clone has a single count. At one of its ends the junction is not consistent with the germline gene, which may arise from a read error. The chain joins TRBV4-1 to TRBJ1-4; D gene ambiguous. The CDR3 has 12 amino acids. In germline, CDR1 is MGHRA, CDR2 YSYEKL. The CDR3 sequence is CASSQEGRSRIF. CDR3 sequence (DNA): TGCGCCAGCAGCCAAGAAGGCCGCAGCAGGATTTTT.

With regard to this clone: The sample contains more than one DNA sequence encoding this CDR3. This chain uses TRBV2 with TRBJ1-2, with D unclear. The CDR3 runs to 14 residues. Trimming took 2 bases from V and 2 from J, leaving 9 bases between them. Per germline, CDR1 SNHLY and CDR2 FYNNEI. The CDR3, as DNA: TGTGCCAGCAGTGAACGCGAGGGAAACTATGGCTACACCTTC. Translation: CASSEREGNYGYTF.

The chain recombines TRBV5-1 with TRBJ2-5, with D perhaps matching TRBD1 or TRBD2 (5 bases each). Germline V gives CDR1 SGHRS, CDR2 YFSETQ. The CDR3 runs 14 residues. Trimming pared 0 bases from V and 11 bases from J, leaving 17 bases between. The CDR3 region is CASSLDQGMGEQYF. CDR3 coding DNA: TGCGCCAGCAGCTTGGATCAGGGAATGGGAGAGCAGTACTTC.

This clone came up once. The chain joins TRBV5-8 to TRBJ2-5; D uncertain. Germline V lookup: CDR1 SGHTS, CDR2 YDEGEE. The CDR3 covers 15 residues. The germline V and J ends were trimmed by 4 bases and 1 base, with 14 bases remaining between them. The CDR3 nucleotides read TGTGCCAGCAGCCCAGGAGCTGCCTTCCAAGAGACCCAGTACTTC. It is translated as CASSPGAAFQETQYF.

The rearrangement uses TRBV2 and TRBJ1-2; D is unclear. The V end was cut by 0 bases, the J end by 8 bases, with 10 bases between. Germline CDR1 is SNHLY and CDR2 is FYNNEI. CDR3 length: 13 residues. The CDR3 spells CASSEAGLGGYTF. The DNA for the CDR3 is TGTGCCAGCAGTGAAGCAGGGCTCGGGGGCTACACCTTC.

V and J are TRBV6-6 and TRBJ1-5; D may be TRBD1 (5 bases). The CDR3 is 14 amino acids. Trimming removed 4 bases from V and 5 bases from J, with 12 bases in between. CDR1 is MNHNY and CDR2 is SVGAGI in the germline V gene (reference sequence). CDR3 amino acids: CASSSGLGDQPQHF. As DNA, the CDR3 is TGTGCCAGCAGTTCAGGGTTGGGAGATCAGCCCCAGCATTTT.

On this clone: Other DNA sequences in the sample encode the same CDR3. CDR3 sequence (DNA): TGTGCCAGCTCACCCCCTAGCGAATCCTACGAGCAGTACTTC. This codes for CASSPPSESYEQYF. V is TRBV18 and J is TRBJ2-7; D is possibly TRBD2 (6 bases). V was shortened by 3 bases and J by 1 base, with 10 bases between the two germline ends. CDR3 size: 14 residues. CDR1 and CDR2 (germline): KGHSH, LQKENI.

The chain recombines TRBV10-3 with TRBJ1-1, with 7 bases that match TRBD1. The CDR3 contains 14 residues. Trimming took 3 bases from V and 4 from J; bases not matched to a gene: 5. Germline V lookup: CDR1 ENHRY, CDR2 SYGVKD. CDR3 residues: CAISERDSFTEAFF. In nucleotides, the CDR3 is TGTGCCATCAGTGAAAGGGACAGTTTCACTGAAGCTTTCTTT.